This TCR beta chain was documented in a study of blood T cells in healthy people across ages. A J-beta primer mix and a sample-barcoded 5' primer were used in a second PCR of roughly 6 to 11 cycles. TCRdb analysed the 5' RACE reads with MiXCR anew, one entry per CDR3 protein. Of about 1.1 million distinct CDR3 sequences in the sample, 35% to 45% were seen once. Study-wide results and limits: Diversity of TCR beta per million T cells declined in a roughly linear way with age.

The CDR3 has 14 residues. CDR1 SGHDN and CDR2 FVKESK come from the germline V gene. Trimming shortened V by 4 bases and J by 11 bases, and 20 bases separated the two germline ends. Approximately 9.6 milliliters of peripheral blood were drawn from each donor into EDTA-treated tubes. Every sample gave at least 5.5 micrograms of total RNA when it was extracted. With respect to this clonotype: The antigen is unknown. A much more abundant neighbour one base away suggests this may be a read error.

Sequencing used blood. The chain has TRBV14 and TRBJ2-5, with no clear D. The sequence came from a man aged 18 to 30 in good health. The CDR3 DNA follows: TGTGCCAGCAGCCCATTACAAATTAGGGATGAGCAGTACTTC. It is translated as CASSPLQIRDEQYF. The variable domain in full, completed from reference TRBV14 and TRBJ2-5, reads EAGVTQFPSHSVIEKGQTVTLRCDPISGHDNLYWYRRVMGKEIKFLLHFVKESKQDESGMPNNRFLAERTGGTYSTLKVQPAELEDSGVYFCASSPLQIRDEQYFGPGTRLLVL.